This entry lists 14 T cell receptor beta chains sequenced from one sample in a study of T-cell memory formation after mild COVID-19. A single record per CDR3 protein comes from TCRdb applying MiXCR to the 5' RACE reads. The sample lists roughly 320,000 distinct CDR3 sequences, around 28% occurring once. The sequencing sample was made of PBMCs or a T cell subset sorted from them (not recorded which). These receptors were collected from an adult woman who had mild COVID-19 (a few samples of this study predate the infection). Cell type and time point are not known.

This rearrangement joins TRBV7-9 to TRBJ2-1; D is unresolved. Trimming removed 8 bases from V and 2 bases from J, with 10 bases in between. In germline, CDR1 is SEHNR, CDR2 FQNEAQ (reference sequence). The CDR3 extends over 13 amino acids. In nucleotides, the CDR3 is TGTGCCAGCGAATCTACAGCCTACAATGAGCAGTTCTTC. Translation gives CASESTAYNEQFF.

This clonotype was counted a few times. The rearrangement links TRBV7-2 to TRBJ2-1; TRBD2 matches at 14 bases. The CDR3 totals 16 residues. V was clipped by 3 bases and J by 6 bases; unmatched bases: 4. CDR1 SGHTA and CDR2 FQGNSA come from the germline V gene. The CDR3 region is CASSLRLAGGRNEQFF. In nucleotides, the CDR3 is TGTGCCAGCAGCTTGCGACTAGCGGGAGGGCGCAATGAGCAGTTCTTC. Full variable domain (remainder filled in from reference TRBV7-2 and TRBJ2-1): GAGVSQSPSNKVTEKGKDVELRCDPISGHTALYWYRQSLGQGLEFLIYFQGNSAPDKSGLPSDRFSAERTGGSVSTLTIQRTQQEDSAVYLCASSLRLAGGRNEQFFGPGTRLTVL.

This clonotype was seen repeatedly, ten times or more. This chain joins TRBV5-5 and TRBJ2-5, with D possibly TRBD1 on 5 matching bases. Per germline, CDR1 SGHKS and CDR2 YYEKEE (reference sequence). V was cut by 1 base and J by 1 base, with 5 bases left in between. The CDR3 loop spans 13 amino acids. The CDR3 loop is CASSLQGQETQYF. Written as DNA, the CDR3 is TGTGCCAGCAGCTTGCAGGGCCAAGAGACCCAGTACTTC.

DNA for the CDR3: TGTGCCAGCAGCTCCCGGACTCACTACGAGCAGTACTTC. It codes for CASSSRTHYEQYF. The chain recombines TRBV7-6 with TRBJ2-7, with a possible D match to TRBD2 (5 bases). CDR1 and CDR2 (germline): SGHVS, FNYEAQ. The length of the CDR3 is 13 residues. V shed 4 bases and J shed 3 bases, with 10 bases lying between them. The variable domain in full, completed from reference TRBV7-6 and TRBJ2-7, reads GAGVSQSPRYKVTKRGQDVALRCDPISGHVSLYWYRQALGQGPEFLTYFNYEAQQDKSGLPNDRFSAERPEGSISTLTIQRTEQRDSAMYRCASSSRTHYEQYFGPGTRLTVT.

This clonotype appeared a few times. The rearrangement uses TRBV5-1 and TRBJ2-5; 9 bases are a match to TRBD2. The CDR3 extends over 18 amino acids. With 5 bases clipped from V and 3 bases from J, the junction kept 17 bases outside the gene matches. CDR1 is SGHRS and CDR2 is YFSETQ in the germline V gene. In DNA form, the CDR3 reads TGCGCCAGCAGGCTAAGCCCCCTCAGCGGGGGGATGGAAGAGACCCAGTACTTC. Translated, it gives CASRLSPLSGGMEETQYF.

The gene calls are TRBV20-1 and TRBJ2-1; unclear D gene. Germline lookup yields CDR1 DFQATT and CDR2 SNEGSKA (reference sequence). This CDR3 contains 11 residues. V shed 3 bases and J shed 4 bases, with 4 bases lying between them. The CDR3 coding sequence is TGCAGTGCTAGCGGTTACAATGAGCAGTTCTTC. Its translation: CSASGYNEQFF.

This clonotype was seen a few times. DNA of the CDR3: TGTGCCTGGAGCGCAAATGTCGGTAATGAGCAGTTCTTC. It is translated as CAWSANVGNEQFF. The chain carries TRBV30 and TRBJ2-1; D not resolved. Trimming removed 3 bases at V and 7 bases at J, with 13 bases between. From germline, CDR1 is GTSNPN and CDR2 SVGIG (reference sequence). The CDR3 is 13 amino acids.

This clonotype was picked up a small number of times. The rearrangement uses TRBV12-3 or TRBV12-4 and TRBJ2-7; 10 nucleotides match TRBD1. CDR3 length equals 15 residues. Germline trimming cut 6 bases from V and 3 bases from J; bases unmatched to any gene: 8. CDR3 loop: CASSTGGTGDYEQYF. The CDR3 DNA reads TGTGCCAGCAGCACCGGTGGGACAGGGGACTACGAGCAGTACTTC.

The chain recombines TRBV12-3 or TRBV12-4 with TRBJ2-1; 11 nucleotides agree with TRBD2. J gave up 3 bases and V 6 bases, and 7 bases lay outside the gene matches. The CDR3 covers 16 residues. CDR3: CASRPWTSGHYNEQFF. DNA for the CDR3: TGTGCCAGCAGGCCGTGGACTAGCGGGCACTACAATGAGCAGTTCTTC.

V usage is TRBV7-8 and J usage is TRBJ1-1; D not resolved. Per the germline V gene, CDR1 is SGHVS and CDR2 is FQNEAQ. CDR3 length: 13 amino acids. The germline V and J ends were trimmed by 5 bases and 8 bases, with 15 bases remaining between them. This chain's CDR3 is CASSVSPRREAFF. DNA of the CDR3: TGTGCCAGCAGCGTGTCACCCAGACGGGAAGCTTTCTTT.

This sequence joins TRBV7-8 and TRBJ2-1; D is uncertain. This CDR3 is built from 15 residues. Germline CDR1 and CDR2: SGHVS and FQNEAQ. The V and J ends lost 5 bases and 0 bases respectively, with 11 bases between them. The CDR3 here is CASSPAPSSYNEQFF. In DNA, the CDR3 is TGTGCCAGCAGCCCGGCACCGAGCTCCTACAATGAGCAGTTCTTC.

This chain links TRBV12-3 or TRBV12-4 with TRBJ1-1; D ambiguous. V gave up 0 bases and J gave up 7 bases, with 9 bases separating them. The CDR3 sequence is 13 residues long. For the CDR3, the DNA is TGTGCCAGCAGTTTAGCGCGTGGGGTTGAAGCTTTCTTT. Translation gives CASSLARGVEAFF.

The chain carries TRBV24-1 and TRBJ1-1; D unresolved. Germline CDR1 KGHDR, CDR2 SFDVKD. The CDR3 is 12 residues long. The V end was cut by 7 bases, the J end by 1 base, with 6 bases between. This chain's CDR3 is CATSDRNTEAFF. The CDR3 DNA reads TGTGCCACCAGCGATAGGAACACTGAAGCTTTCTTT.

This chain joins TRBV3-1 and TRBJ2-7; D unresolved. Germline V gene data show CDR1 as LGHDT and CDR2 as YNNKEL (reference sequence). Trimming took off 0 bases at V and 3 bases at J, with 9 bases between the two ends. CDR3 length: 14 residues. This CDR3 is CASSQELTSYEQYF. CDR3 DNA sequence: TGTGCCAGCAGCCAAGAACTGACGAGCTACGAGCAGTACTTC.